One and the same sample provided the 19 T cell receptor beta chains below, sequenced in a study of radiotherapy plus CTLA-4 blockade in lung cancer. The protocol was immunoSEQ multiplex PCR, while the TCRdb copy is restricted to in-frame clones and leaves out a portion. The repertoire includes roughly 75,000 clones, about 78% of them detected once, and under 25% sits in the top ten. Source: peripheral blood, taken from a patient treated with radiotherapy plus ipilimumab. These receptor sequences come from a human donor with non-small cell lung cancer whose response to radiotherapy plus ipilimumab could not be evaluated. Some clones in this sample may be carry-over from other donors' samples.

This chain links TRBV4-1 with TRBJ2-7; TRBD2 agrees at 16 bases. CDR1 is MGHRA, CDR2 YSYEKL, per germline. There are 18 residues in the CDR3. The V and J ends lost 0 bases and 6 bases, in that order; junction bases with no gene match: 8. The CDR3 DNA follows: TGCGCCAGCAGCCAAGACCCGGGACTAGCGGGGGGGCGTGGCGAGCAGTACTTC. This codes for CASSQDPGLAGGRGEQYF.

V is TRBV28 and J is TRBJ1-3, with D perhaps matching TRBD1 (6 bases). The V gene's germline CDR1 is MDHEN and CDR2 SYDVKM. Between the trimmed V and J ends, which lost 3 bases and 4 bases, there was a span of 13 bases. CDR3 length: 15 residues. In DNA, the CDR3 is TGTGCCAGCAGTTTCTTCACAGGGAAAGGAAACACCATATATTTT. Encoded protein: CASSFFTGKGNTIYF. The full variable domain, rest sourced from reference TRBV28 and TRBJ1-3, is DVKVTQSSRYLVKRTGEKVFLECVQDMDHENMFWYRQDPGLGLRLIYFSYDVKMKEKGDIPEGYSVSREKKERFSLILESASTNQTSMYLCASSFFTGKGNTIYFGEGSWLTVV.

The chain combines TRBV5-1 with TRBJ2-3; D may be TRBD2 (6 bases). This CDR3 region has 14 residues. CDR1 is SGHRS and CDR2 is YFSETQ in the germline V gene. Deletions cut 4 bases from V and 2 bases from J, with 11 bases between. Here the CDR3 reads CASSIGRYTDTQYF. The CDR3 coding sequence is TGCGCCAGCAGCATCGGGAGATACACAGATACGCAGTATTTT.

The gene calls are TRBV2 and TRBJ1-1; 9 bases agree with TRBD1. CDR1 and CDR2 from the germline V gene are SNHLY and FYNNEI. J gave up 4 bases and V 6 bases, and 12 bases lay outside the gene matches. This CDR3 is built from 16 residues. As DNA, the CDR3 is TGTGCCAGCAGACACGACAGGGGGTCCGGTATCACTGAAGCTTTCTTT. As protein: CASRHDRGSGITEAFF.

This chain links TRBV29-1 with TRBJ2-5, with a weak D call TRBD1 (6 bases). Germline CDR1 SQVTM, CDR2 ANQGSEA. Between the trimmed V and J ends, which lost 0 bases and 9 bases, there was a span of 23 bases. CDR3 length: 16 residues. The CDR3 here is CSVEDLWGRGWVSQYF. The CDR3 DNA follows: TGCAGCGTTGAAGACCTGTGGGGCAGGGGATGGGTGTCCCAGTACTTC.

This chain joins TRBV28 and TRBJ2-1; 10 bases align to TRBD2. CDR1 and CDR2 from the germline V gene are MDHEN and SYDVKM. The CDR3 runs 16 residues. Trimming took 5 bases from V and 4 from J; bases not matched to a gene: 8. CDR3 region: CASSRIAGGVYNEQFF. The CDR3 DNA follows: TGTGCCAGCAGTAGAATAGCGGGGGGAGTTTACAATGAGCAGTTCTTC.

The sample holds a few counts of this clone. The J gene is TRBJ2-7, the V gene TRBV5-5; no firm D call. Trimming shortened V by 4 bases and J by 4 bases, and 6 bases separated the two germline ends. CDR1 and CDR2 (germline): SGHKS, YYEKEE (reference sequence). The CDR3 sequence is 11 residues long. The CDR3 coding sequence is TGTGCCAGCAGCCACTTATACGAGCAGTACTTC. It translates to CASSHLYEQYF. Filled out from reference TRBV5-5 and TRBJ2-7, the complete variable domain reads DAGVTQSPTHLIKTRGQQVTLRCSPISGHKSVSWYQQVLGQGPQFIFQYYEKEERGRGNFPDRFSARQFPNYSSELNVNALLLGDSALYLCASSHLYEQYFGPGTRLTVT.

V usage is TRBV7-2 and J usage is TRBJ2-7, with 8 bases identical to TRBD1. V was pared by 5 bases and J by 3 bases, with 9 bases of the junction left unmatched. The CDR3 covers 15 residues. Germline V gene sequence: CDR1 SGHTA, CDR2 FQGNSA. The CDR3 sequence is CASSLGWDRNYEQYF. The CDR3 DNA sequence: TGTGCCAGCAGCCTGGGTTGGGACAGGAACTACGAGCAGTACTTC.

The rearrangement uses TRBV6-1 and TRBJ1-1; possibly TRBD1 for D (6 bases). In germline, CDR1 is MNHNS, CDR2 SASEGT. The V gene lost 2 bases and the J gene lost 8 bases, with 12 bases spanning the gap. This CDR3 has 13 amino acids. DNA for the CDR3: TGTGCCAGCAGTGAATATCTAACAGGGGAAGCTTTCTTT. This codes for CASSEYLTGEAFF.

The chain carries TRBV7-2 and TRBJ2-3; D may be TRBD2 (5 bases). The V gene lost 5 bases and the J gene lost 3 bases, with 12 bases spanning the gap. In germline, CDR1 is SGHTA, CDR2 FQGNSA. The CDR3 spans 14 residues. This chain's CDR3 is CASSPFTRTDTQYF. The CDR3 DNA is TGTGCCAGCAGCCCGTTTACTAGGACAGATACGCAGTATTTT.

The DNA of the CDR3 is TGTGCCAGCACCGACTGGAACTATGGCTACACCTTC. It is translated as CASTDWNYGYTF. The rearrangement joins TRBV6-6 to TRBJ1-2, with D uncertain. Germline V lookup: CDR1 MNHNY, CDR2 SVGAGI (reference sequence). The CDR3 is 12 amino acids. Deletions cut 7 bases from V and 2 bases from J, with 8 bases between.

The table lists this clone with a few counts. The chain links TRBV29-1 to TRBJ1-1; 8 bases fit TRBD1. V was pared by 7 bases and J by 8 bases, with 6 bases of the junction left unmatched. The CDR3 loop spans 11 amino acids. CDR1 is SQVTM and CDR2 is ANQGSEA in the germline V gene. The CDR3: CSDKGDREAFF. The CDR3 DNA reads as TGCAGCGACAAGGGGGACAGGGAAGCTTTCTTT.

This clone was seen ten or more times. V is TRBV2 and J is TRBJ2-7, with D possibly TRBD2 on 5 matching bases. There are 13 residues in the CDR3. Germline V CDR1 and CDR2: SNHLY, FYNNEI. Trimming pared 3 bases from V and 5 bases from J, leaving 11 bases between. For the CDR3, the DNA is TGTGCCAGCAGTGACGGGGTGGTAAACGAGCAGTACTTC. Translated: CASSDGVVNEQYF.

The chain carries TRBV2 and TRBJ2-5, with 7 bases matching TRBD1. V trimming: 1 base; J trimming: 6 bases; junction bases outside the gene matches: 2. The CDR3 loop spans 13 amino acids. Germline V gene data show CDR1 as SNHLY and CDR2 as FYNNEI. The chain's CDR3 is CASSEERGQTQYF. The CDR3 nucleotides read TGTGCCAGCAGTGAAGAGAGGGGGCAGACCCAGTACTTC. Looking up the rest from reference TRBV2 and TRBJ2-5 gives the full variable domain: EPEVTQTPSHQVTQMGQEVILRCVPISNHLYFYWYRQILGQKVEFLVSFYNNEISEKSEIFDDQFSVERPDGSNFTLKIRSTKLEDSAMYFCASSEERGQTQYFGPGTRLLVL.

The chain joins TRBV5-4 to TRBJ2-3, with D possibly TRBD2 on 7 matching bases. CDR1 is SGHNT, CDR2 YYREEE, per germline (reference sequence). Trimming removed 7 bases from V and 4 bases from J, with 16 bases in between. The CDR3 sequence is 14 residues long. The DNA of the CDR3 is TGTGCCAGCTGGGCGGGGGCCTACCCAGATACGCAGTATTTT. Its protein product is CASWAGAYPDTQYF.

This clone was detected once. The chain couples TRBV4-1 to TRBJ1-1; 8 positions match TRBD1. Germline V CDR1 and CDR2: MGHRA, YSYEKL. CDR3 length: 18 residues. V shed 0 bases and J 6 bases; nucleotides not matched to a gene: 15. CDR3 nucleotides: TGCGCCAGCAGCCAAGATAGTGCCTACAGGGGGAAGGGGGCTGAAGCTTTCTTT. It translates to CASSQDSAYRGKGAEAFF.

The V and J genes are TRBV18 and TRBJ2-7; weak D call: TRBD1 (5 bases). With 5 bases removed from V and 3 bases from J, the gap between germline ends came to 17 bases. Germline CDR1 KGHSH, CDR2 LQKENI. CDR3 length: 15 residues. CDR3 DNA sequence: TGTGCCAGCTCAACGGAACCACAGGTCTTCTACGAGCAGTACTTC. This gives the protein CASSTEPQVFYEQYF.

Remarks on this clone: At the DNA level, this CDR3 is encoded by other sequences in the same sample as well. The CDR3 coding sequence is TGTGCCAGCAGCTTAGGGGGGGTCGCTGAAGCTTTCTTT. This translates into CASSLGGVAEAFF. The chain uses TRBV11-3 and TRBJ1-1; a weak D match, TRBD1 (5 bases). This CDR3 is built from 13 residues. The V end lost 1 base, the J end lost 6 bases, and 9 bases lay between the germline ends. Germline lookup yields CDR1 SGHNT and CDR2 YENEEA.

This clone has just a few counts. The genes are TRBV27 and TRBJ1-2; 8 bases fit TRBD1. The CDR3 spans 14 residues. Trimming took 8 bases from V and 7 from J; bases not matched to a gene: 12. The germline V gene has CDR1 MNHEY and CDR2 SMNVEV (reference sequence). CDR3 nucleotides: TGTGCCAGCGCCATTGGCCAGGGGGCAAGTGGCTACACCTTC. It yields the protein CASAIGQGASGYTF.